These T cell receptor beta chains were read from a single sample in a study of control samples from healthy donors and cancer patients. TCRdb's table, derived via immunoSEQ multiplex PCR, lists solely in-frame clones and lacks some. Of around 250,000 clones detected, about 80% appear once; the ten largest clones hold 10% to 15%. The specimen sequenced was PBMCs. These receptors were obtained from an older woman with lung cancer. The conserved cysteine and the conserved F or W are not part of the CDR3 here. The order of the fields is V gene, J gene, CDR3 protein.

>TRBV18|TRBJ2-7
ASSPLASSYEQY
>TRBV11-1|TRBJ1-1
ASSRSTSGQEAF
>TRBV6-5|TRBJ2-7
ASSYNLASYEQY
>TRBV7-2|TRBJ2-3
ASSRAETGVGTQY
>TRBV6-5|TRBJ2-1
ASSYLGQGYEQF
>TRBV12-3/TRBV12-4|TRBJ1-5
ASTPQSGQPQH
>TRBV5-1|TRBJ2-3
ASSFSGTSTDTQY
>TRBV18|TRBJ1-1
ASSPLDSYTEAF
>TRBV7-2|TRBJ1-6
ASSLDAGINSPLH
>TRBV7-6|TRBJ2-7
ASSLAAVGPEGYEQY